This T cell receptor (beta chain) was recovered during a study of control samples from healthy donors and cancer patients. The repertoire was sequenced with immunoSEQ multiplex PCR; TCRdb's copy has only in-frame clones and lacks some. This sample has just over 150,000 clones; 85% to 95% occur once, and the top ten carry around 2.2%. Germline CDR1 reads SGHTA; CDR2 reads FQGTGA. J gave up 1 base and V 4 bases, and 7 bases lay outside the gene matches. This CDR3 spans 16 amino acids. This clone was observed once. Sequencing input: blood. The rearrangement links TRBV7-3 to TRBJ1-1; 9 bases are a match to TRBD1. The sequence came from a man between 50 and 59 years old in good health. As DNA, the CDR3 is TGTGCCAGCAGCTACGCCCCGGGACAGGGGAACACTGAAGCTTTCTTT. This translates into CASSYAPGQGNTEAFF.